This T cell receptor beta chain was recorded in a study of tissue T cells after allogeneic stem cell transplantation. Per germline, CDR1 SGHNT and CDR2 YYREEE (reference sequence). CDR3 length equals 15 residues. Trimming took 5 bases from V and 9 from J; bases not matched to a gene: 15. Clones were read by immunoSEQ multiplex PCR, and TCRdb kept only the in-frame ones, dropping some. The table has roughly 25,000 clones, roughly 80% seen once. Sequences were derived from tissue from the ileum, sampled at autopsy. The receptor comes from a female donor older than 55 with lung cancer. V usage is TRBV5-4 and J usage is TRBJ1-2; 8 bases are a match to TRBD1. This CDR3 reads CASRFEAQGVPRYTF. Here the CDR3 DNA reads TGTGCCAGCAGGTTCGAAGCACAGGGGGTTCCTCGCTACACCTTC.